This T cell receptor (beta chain) was identified in a study of blood T cell repertoires in COVID-19. Study information: Material from acute and convalescent COVID-19 was sourced from the United States, Italy and Spain. PBMCs, B-cell-depleted T cells, or T cells provided the cDNA or gDNA that made up the material.

Germline V CDR1 and CDR2: MNHEY, SVGAGI. The CDR3 length is 12 residues. The V and J ends lost 9 bases and 3 bases respectively, with 12 bases between them. The repertoire was sequenced with immunoSEQ multiplex PCR; TCRdb's copy has only in-frame clones and lacks some. The sample holds roughly 190,000 clones, less than 90% seen once. Seattle participants joined during active infection and were tracked over time. Sequenced: peripheral blood. This receptor was identified in a woman in her sixties or seventies with COVID-19, enrolled during active disease. The chain recombines TRBV6-5 with TRBJ2-7, with D possibly matching TRBD1 (5 bases). The CDR3 region is CASSQGSYEQYF. CDR3 bases: TGTGCCAGTTCCCAGGGAAGCTACGAGCAGTACTTC.